This T cell receptor (beta chain) was captured by sequencing in a study of vaccination and CD4 T cells after COVID-19. About the research overall: Each enrolled participant received a two-dose regimen of either BNT162b2 or mRNA-1273 vaccine. Cells received overlapping spike peptides from SARS-CoV-2, HCoV-NL63, HCoV-OC43 and HCoV-229E as stimulation.

On this clonotype itself: Its target is unknown.

CDR3 length equals 16 residues. Between the trimmed V and J ends, which lost 0 bases and 2 bases, there was a span of 16 bases. The germline V gene has CDR1 DFQATT and CDR2 SNEGSKA (reference sequence). Treatment described: roughly nine-day PBMC culture with coronavirus spike peptide pools or control peptides (ViraFEST assay). ViraFEST used peptide pools to expand antigen-specific T cells, then sequenced TCRs. With around 9.4 ug/ml peptide pools and roughly 10 IU/ml IL-2, PBMCs were cultured at approximately 2 million per well. The Oncomine TCR Beta short-read assay was what sequenced the DNA obtained from cultured CD4+ T cells. TCRdb re-called the PCR reads with MiXCR, one entry per CDR3 protein. Of thousands of distinct CDR3 sequences listed, roughly 72% were seen once; the top ten hold around 38%.

This receptor was taken from a human donor who had recovered from COVID-19. V and J are TRBV20-1 and TRBJ1-2; D remains ambiguous. Sequenced input: CD4+ T cells from blood, cultured in vitro. CDR3 sequence: CSARDYLASPNYGYTF. In nucleotides, the CDR3 is TGCAGTGCTAGAGATTATTTAGCATCTCCGAACTATGGCTACACCTTC.